This T cell receptor beta chain was found in a study of brain T cells in children with intractable seizures. This CDR3 comprises 19 residues. V dropped 1 base and J dropped 0; count of bases not matched to a gene: 8. Germline V CDR1 and CDR2: SGDLS, YYNGEE. The assay was immunoSEQ multiplex PCR, and TCRdb's table has in-frame clones only and misses some. In the table there are 110,000 or so clones, approximately 94% of which are singletons. The study, taken as a whole, reports: Only CDR3 sequence similarity suggested viral specificity, without known HCMV serostatus.

As regards this clone: Its antigen is as yet unknown.

Source: peripheral blood, taken at surgery. This sequence joins TRBV9 and TRBJ2-1; 12 bases agree with TRBD2. The source of this sequence is a boy less than two years old with hemimegalencephaly and intractable seizures. This CDR3 is CASSVRWTSGISSYNEQFF. In DNA, the CDR3 is TGTGCCAGCAGCGTAAGATGGACTAGCGGGATAAGCTCCTACAATGAGCAGTTCTTC.